The 17 T cell receptor beta chains in this list originate from one sample, sequenced in a study of T cells after yellow fever vaccination (dated by TCRdb to the late 2010s). The method was 5' RACE. Sequencing took place on an Illumina HiSeq 2500. Using fastp trimming at Q25 and MiXCR clonotype assembly, TCRdb reanalyzed the public sequencing data and kept in-frame beta chains. Every entry covers one CDR3 protein and lists the most common genes and DNA from its rows. The sample includes some 670,000 distinct CDR3 sequences, with around 12% observed a single time. In total, the top ten clones hold under 15% of the sample. Per the publication, the treatment or condition label means: live attenuated yellow fever vaccine strain. The input for sequencing was PBMCs, taken on the day of the yellow fever booster vaccination. The receptors stem from a man younger than 45 who received the YFV17D yellow fever vaccine.

There are many counts of this clonotype. One junction end does not reproduce the germline sequence, and a read error may be involved. The chain joins TRBV28 to TRBJ2-7; tentatively, D is TRBD1 (6 bases). The CDR3 consists of 14 residues. Germline V gene sequence: CDR1 MDHEN, CDR2 SYDVKM. The CDR3 loop reads CASRFRGSAYEQYF. DNA of the CDR3: TGTGCCAGCCGTTTCAGGGGTAGCGCCTACGAGCAGTACTTC. Filled out from reference TRBV28 and TRBJ2-7, the complete variable domain reads DVKVTQSSRYLVKRTGEKVFLECVQDMDHENMFWYRQDPGLGLRLIYFSYDVKMKEKGDIPEGYSVSREKKERFSLILESASTNQTSMYLCASRFRGSAYEQYFGPGTRLTVT.

This chain connects TRBV5-1 to TRBJ2-3, with 8 nucleotides matching TRBD2. Germline V gene lookup returns CDR1 SGHRS and CDR2 YFSETQ. With 0 bases clipped from V and 4 bases from J, the junction kept 4 bases outside the gene matches. The CDR3 is made up of 15 amino acids. As DNA, the CDR3 is TGCGCCAGCAGCTTGGCCCTAGCGGGTGCAGATACGCAGTATTTT. This gives the protein CASSLALAGADTQYF.

This clonotype was found a few times. V is TRBV18 and J is TRBJ2-1; 9 bases are shared with TRBD1. Germline V CDR1 and CDR2: KGHSH, LQKENI. V lost 5 bases, J lost 6 bases, and 8 bases stayed unmatched. This CDR3 has 15 residues. Here the CDR3 reads CASSIPGQGGNEQFF. The CDR3 DNA sequence: TGTGCCAGCTCAATACCGGGACAGGGTGGCAATGAGCAGTTCTTC.

This clonotype occurred a few times. V is TRBV19 and J is TRBJ1-6; possibly TRBD1 for D (6 bases). Germline V gene data show CDR1 as LNHDA and CDR2 as SQIVND (reference sequence). This CDR3 contains 15 residues. The V gene lost 5 bases and the J gene lost 9 bases, with 17 bases spanning the gap. The CDR3 sequence: CASSPATGLFSPLHF. DNA of the CDR3: TGTGCCAGTAGTCCCGCGACAGGTCTGTTTTCACCCCTCCACTTT.

This clonotype is termed medium-sized. V usage is TRBV7-2 and J usage is TRBJ2-5, with 9 positions matching TRBD2. With 8 bases clipped from V and 1 base from J, the junction kept 11 bases outside the gene matches. Germline CDR1 and CDR2: SGHTA and FQGNSA. The CDR3 is 16 residues long. The CDR3 DNA is TGTGCCAGCGGACGGTTACTAGCGGGCCTCCAAGAGACCCAGTACTTC. The encoded protein is CASGRLLAGLQETQYF.

The chain recombines TRBV21-1 with TRBJ2-7. TRBV21-1 is given as a pseudogene. The length of the CDR3 is 13 residues. CDR3: CASRQFVAYEQYF. Here the CDR3 DNA reads TGTGCCAGCAGGCAATTCGTTGCCTACGAGCAGTACTTC.

This clonotype was observed a handful of times. The CDR3 DNA sequence: TGCGCCAGCAGCCAAGTACAGTTCGTCGGGGAGCTGTTTTTT. Translating gives CASSQVQFVGELFF. The chain couples TRBV4-1 to TRBJ2-2; D gene unclear. The V and J ends lost 1 base and 7 bases respectively, with 10 bases between them. The CDR3 contains 14 residues. Germline assignment: CDR1 MGHRA and CDR2 YSYEKL.

This clonotype was detected a few times. This rearrangement joins TRBV20-1 to TRBJ1-5; no definite D call. With 3 bases removed from V and 4 bases from J, the gap between germline ends came to 13 bases. CDR1 is DFQATT, CDR2 SNEGSKA, per germline (reference sequence). The length of the CDR3 is 14 residues. The CDR3 DNA reads as TGCAGTGCTAGTAGGATCACCGTAAATCAGCCCCAGCATTTT. This sequence encodes CSASRITVNQPQHF.

This clonotype appeared many times. The chain's CDR3 is CSARDIQGRVSYNEQFF. The DNA for the CDR3 is TGCAGTGCTAGAGATATTCAGGGGAGGGTCTCCTACAATGAGCAGTTCTTC. The V and J genes are TRBV20-1 and TRBJ2-1, with a weak D call TRBD2 (7 bases). Trimming removed 0 bases at V and 0 bases at J, with 15 bases between. Germline assignment: CDR1 DFQATT and CDR2 SNEGSKA (reference sequence). The CDR3 runs 17 residues.

The table lists this clonotype with a few counts. CDR3 DNA: TGTGCCAGCAGTTTCCAGACCCGTGGGACAGTAAACATTCAGTACTTC. It specifies CASSFQTRGTVNIQYF. The genes are TRBV27 and TRBJ2-4, with 7 bases matching TRBD1. In germline, CDR1 is MNHEY, CDR2 SMNVEV (reference sequence). The CDR3 is made up of 16 amino acids. V shed 3 bases and J 6 bases; nucleotides not matched to a gene: 11.

The chain links TRBV27 to TRBJ2-7; D unresolved. Germline V gene sequence: CDR1 MNHEY, CDR2 SMNVEV (reference sequence). The V gene lost 5 bases and the J gene lost 2 bases, with 10 bases spanning the gap. The CDR3 runs 13 residues. In DNA, the CDR3 is TGTGCCAGCAGTCCTCCGACCCCCTACGAGCAGTACTTC. Translated: CASSPPTPYEQYF.

In this sample, this clonotype turned up many times. The rearrangement links TRBV5-1 to TRBJ2-7; TRBD1 matches at 7 bases. The CDR3 extends over 14 amino acids. Germline V gene data show CDR1 as SGHRS and CDR2 as YFSETQ. Germline trimming cut 3 bases from V and 6 bases from J; bases unmatched to any gene: 9. DNA of the CDR3: TGCGCCAGCAGCTCCCCGGGACAGATGGGCGAGCAGTACTTC. Translated: CASSSPGQMGEQYF.

The chain recombines TRBV29-1 with TRBJ2-5; D possibly matches TRBD1 or TRBD2 (5 bases each). Germline CDR1 and CDR2: SQVTM and ANQGSEA. Trimming removed 4 bases from V and 6 bases from J, with 12 bases in between. The CDR3 spans 12 residues. This CDR3 reads CSVGGSIQTQYF. CDR3 coding DNA: TGCAGCGTTGGGGGGTCTATCCAGACCCAGTACTTC.

This clonotype was recorded a few times. This sequence joins TRBV5-1 and TRBJ2-3; D unresolved. CDR1 is SGHRS and CDR2 is YFSETQ in the germline V gene. The length of the CDR3 is 13 residues. With 3 bases removed from V and 5 bases from J, the gap between germline ends came to 10 bases. CDR3 amino acids: CASSSAGGDTQYF. The CDR3 region has the DNA TGCGCCAGCAGCTCGGCCGGCGGAGATACGCAGTATTTT.

This clonotype was counted a few times. A read error may account for a junction end that differs from germline. The V gene is TRBV12-3 or TRBV12-4, the J gene TRBJ1-3; D gene unclear. The length of the CDR3 is 13 residues. CDR3 amino acids: CASSSGVGDTIYF. CDR3 in DNA: TGTGCCAGCAGTTCGGGTGTTGGAGACACCATATATTTT.

This chain uses TRBV30 with TRBJ2-1; D is ambiguous. The V end lost 0 bases, the J end lost 5 bases, and 11 bases lay between the germline ends. This CDR3 region has 14 residues. Germline V gene lookup returns CDR1 GTSNPN and CDR2 SVGIG (reference sequence). The CDR3 sequence is CAWSVRLGNNEQFF. CDR3 DNA: TGTGCCTGGAGTGTAAGGTTAGGGAACAATGAGCAGTTCTTC.

This clonotype was recorded a few times. This chain connects TRBV29-1 to TRBJ2-5; 8 bases line up with TRBD1. This CDR3 is built from 12 residues. Germline V gene lookup returns CDR1 SQVTM and CDR2 ANQGSEA. The J segment lost 5 bases and the V segment lost 6 bases, leaving 5 bases of the junction unmatched. CDR3 DNA: TGCAGCGTCCTCCGGGACAGGGAGACCCAGTACTTC. The encoded protein is CSVLRDRETQYF. Drawing the rest from reference TRBV29-1 and TRBJ2-5, the complete variable domain is SAVISQKPSRDICQRGTSLTIQCQVDSQVTMMFWYRQQPGQSLTLIATANQGSEATYESGFVIDKFPISRPNLTFSTLTVSNMSPEDSSIYLCSVLRDRETQYFGPGTRLLVL.